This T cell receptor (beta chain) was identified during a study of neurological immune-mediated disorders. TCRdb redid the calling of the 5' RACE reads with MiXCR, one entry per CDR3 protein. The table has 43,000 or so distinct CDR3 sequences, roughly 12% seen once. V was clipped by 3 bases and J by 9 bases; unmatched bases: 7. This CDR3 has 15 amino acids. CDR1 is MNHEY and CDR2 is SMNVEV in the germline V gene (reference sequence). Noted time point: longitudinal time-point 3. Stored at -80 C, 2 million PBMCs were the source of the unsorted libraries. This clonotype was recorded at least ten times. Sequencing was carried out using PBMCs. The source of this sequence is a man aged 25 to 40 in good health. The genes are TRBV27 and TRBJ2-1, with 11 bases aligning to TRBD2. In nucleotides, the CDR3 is TGTGCCAGCAGTTTTCAACTAGCGGGAGTGGTTGAGCAGTTCTTC. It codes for CASSFQLAGVVEQFF.